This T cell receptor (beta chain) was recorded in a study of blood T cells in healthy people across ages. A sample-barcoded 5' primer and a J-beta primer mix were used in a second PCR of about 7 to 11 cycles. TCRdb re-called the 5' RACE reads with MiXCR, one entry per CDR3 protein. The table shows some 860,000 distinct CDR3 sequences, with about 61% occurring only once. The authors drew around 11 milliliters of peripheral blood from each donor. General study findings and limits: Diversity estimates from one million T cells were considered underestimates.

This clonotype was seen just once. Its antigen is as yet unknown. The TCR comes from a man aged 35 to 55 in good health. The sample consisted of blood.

The CDR3 loop is CASSYPRDRGTNYGYTF. CDR3 DNA: TGTGCCAGCAGTTACCCCCGGGACAGGGGGACAAACTATGGCTACACCTTC. The chain has TRBV6-2 or TRBV6-3 and TRBJ1-2; TRBD1 matches 11 bases. The CDR3 is 17 residues long. J gave up 2 bases and V 2 bases, and 7 bases lay outside the gene matches. Germline V gene lookup returns CDR1 MNHEY and CDR2 SVGEGT.